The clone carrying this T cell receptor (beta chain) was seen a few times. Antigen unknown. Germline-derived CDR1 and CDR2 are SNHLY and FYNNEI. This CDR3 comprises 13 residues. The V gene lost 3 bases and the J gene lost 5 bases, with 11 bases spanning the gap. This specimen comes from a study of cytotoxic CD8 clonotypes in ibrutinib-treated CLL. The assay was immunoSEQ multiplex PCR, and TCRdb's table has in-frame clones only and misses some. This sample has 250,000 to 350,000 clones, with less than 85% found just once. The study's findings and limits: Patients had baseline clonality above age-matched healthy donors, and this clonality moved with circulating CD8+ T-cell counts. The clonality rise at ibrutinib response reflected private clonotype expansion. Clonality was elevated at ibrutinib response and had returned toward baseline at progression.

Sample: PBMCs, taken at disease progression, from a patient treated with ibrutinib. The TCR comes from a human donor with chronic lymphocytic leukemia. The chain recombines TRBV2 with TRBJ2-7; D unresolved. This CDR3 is CASSESDWHEQYF. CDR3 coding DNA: TGTGCCAGCAGTGAGTCAGACTGGCACGAGCAGTACTTC.